This passage covers 7 T cell receptor beta chains from one sample sequenced in a study of CD8 T cells in Susac syndrome (dated by TCRdb to 2018 to 2020). The library was made by the immunoSEQ multiplex PCR assay. RNA was extracted using the RNeasy kit, and roughly 0.5 to 1 microgram was reverse transcribed with random hexamers. Clones were called with MiXCR by TCRdb after fastp trimmed the public reads at Q25, and only in-frame beta chains were retained. Each CDR3 protein gets just one entry, which takes the most common genes and DNA from the rows behind it. The table for this sample lists approximately 130,000 distinct CDR3 sequences; approximately 90% of them were counted only once. Roughly 0.25% of the sample rests with the top ten. Specimen: CD8+ T cells from PBMCs. The receptors come from a human donor with multiple sclerosis.

The J gene is TRBJ2-7, the V gene TRBV30; D tentatively fits TRBD1 or TRBD2 (5 bases each). The CDR3 extends over 11 amino acids. Germline V lookup: CDR1 GTSNPN, CDR2 SVGIG (reference sequence). Trimming took off 3 bases at V and 4 bases at J, with 7 bases between the two ends. CDR3 amino acids: CAWRGVYEQYF. The CDR3, as DNA: TGTGCCTGGAGGGGGGTTTACGAGCAGTACTTC. Full variable domain (remainder filled in from reference TRBV30 and TRBJ2-7): SQTIHQWPATLVQPVGSPLSLECTVEGTSNPNLYWYRQAAGRGLQLLFYSVGIGQISSEVPQNLSASRPQDRQFILSSKKLLLSDSGFYLCAWRGVYEQYFGPGTRLTVT.

On this clonotype: One end of the junction varies from germline; a read error may be responsible. The gene calls are TRBV6-5 and TRBJ1-5; D uncertain. The CDR3 is 15 residues long. Germline CDR1 MNHEY, CDR2 SVGAGI. In nucleotides, the CDR3 is TGTGCCAGCAGCGAATCACGGAATCCTAATCAGCCCCGGCATTTT. This encodes CASSESRNPNQPRHF.

The rearrangement links TRBV4-2 to TRBJ1-5; D uncertain. The V end lost 0 bases, the J end lost 7 bases, and 10 bases lay between the germline ends. Germline CDR1 LGHNA, CDR2 YNFKEQ. The CDR3 totals 14 residues. The CDR3 sequence: CASSQDLGWQPQHF. For the CDR3, the DNA is TGTGCCAGCAGCCAAGATCTAGGGTGGCAGCCCCAGCATTTT.

The gene calls are TRBV24-1 and TRBJ2-3; 9 bases fit TRBD2. J gave up 1 base and V 3 bases, and 7 bases lay outside the gene matches. CDR1 KGHDR and CDR2 SFDVKD come from the germline V gene. This CDR3 has 17 residues. Here the CDR3 reads CATSDPSSGVGTDTQYF. CDR3 DNA sequence: TGTGCCACCAGTGATCCATCTAGCGGGGTAGGCACAGATACGCAGTATTTT.

The chain recombines TRBV11-2 with TRBJ2-5; the match to TRBD2 covers 7 bases. Germline lookup yields CDR1 SGHAT and CDR2 FQNNGV. The CDR3 extends over 16 amino acids. V shed 2 bases and J 5 bases; nucleotides not matched to a gene: 11. CDR3 nucleotide sequence: TGTGCCAGCAGCTTAACGTGGGAGGGCCTGCGGGAGACCCAGTACTTC. Its protein product is CASSLTWEGLRETQYF.

V and J are TRBV30 and TRBJ1-2; D not certain. Germline V lookup: CDR1 GTSNPN, CDR2 SVGIG (reference sequence). V was clipped by 0 bases and J by 8 bases, with 10 bases between them. This CDR3 is built from 12 residues. CDR3 in DNA: TGTGCCTGGAGTGTCTCCAATGGGGGCTACACCTTC. Its translation is CAWSVSNGGYTF. Full variable domain (outside the CDR3, taken from reference TRBV30 and TRBJ1-2): SQTIHQWPATLVQPVGSPLSLECTVEGTSNPNLYWYRQAAGRGLQLLFYSVGIGQISSEVPQNLSASRPQDRQFILSSKKLLLSDSGFYLCAWSVSNGGYTFGSGTRLTVV.

The gene calls are TRBV6-5 and TRBJ1-2, with D maybe TRBD1 (5 bases). The CDR3 runs 14 residues. With 2 bases removed from V and 4 bases from J, the gap between germline ends came to 11 bases. Germline assignment: CDR1 MNHEY and CDR2 SVGAGI. CDR3 sequence (DNA): TGTGCCAGCAGTTACAGCAGGGCCAGCTATGGCTACACCTTC. This encodes CASSYSRASYGYTF.